The entry below gives a single T cell receptor beta chain sequence along with its context. Germline V gene data show CDR1 as MNHNS and CDR2 as SASEGT. The ends were cut back, 3 bases at V and 3 bases at J, with 11 bases in the middle. The CDR3 is made up of 15 amino acids. Using immunoSEQ multiplex PCR, the repertoire was profiled, and TCRdb retains in-frame clones only, with some absent. The sample has roughly 1,000,000 clones, around 78% seen once. The data belong to a study of shared clonotypes between healthy human individuals. Sequencing used memory CD4+ T cells from PBMCs. The subset: CD45RA-negative fraction. The chain employs TRBV6-1 and TRBJ2-2; a weak D match, TRBD2 (6 bases). This clonotype was sampled from a man aged 18 to 30 in good health. Some clones in this sample may be carry-over from other donors' samples. The CDR3: CASSDAGPYTGELFF. In nucleotides, the CDR3 is TGTGCCAGCAGTGACGCGGGACCATACACCGGGGAGCTGTTTTTT.